This T cell receptor beta chain originates from a study of Graves' ophthalmopathy and Graves' hyperthyroidism. Study-wide points: In blood, most expanded thyroid clonotypes above 0.001 frequency were also detected.

This clonotype was observed a single time. Antigen: not known. Orbital computed tomography and thyroid ultrasound, along with TRAb, serum thyroxine and clinical symptoms, underpinned diagnosis. In germline, CDR1 is DFQATT, CDR2 SNEGSKA (reference sequence). V lost 6 bases and J lost 9; bases outside the gene matches: 8. The CDR3 extends over 13 amino acids. Amplified TCR beta CDR3 regions were obtained using RNA transcripts as template. After a first-round RT-PCR with HTBI primers, a second-round multiplex PCR was run. TCRdb redid the calling of the multiplex PCR reads with MiXCR, one entry per CDR3 protein. The sample contains hundreds of thousands of distinct CDR3 sequences, over 40% of which appear only once.

The sample consisted of peripheral blood. The chain uses TRBV20-1 and TRBJ1-5; 10 nucleotides match TRBD1. The sequence was collected from an adult man with Graves' ophthalmopathy. The CDR3 here is CSAAGTGAGPQHF. As DNA, the CDR3 is TGCAGTGCCGCCGGGACAGGGGCAGGGCCCCAGCATTTT.